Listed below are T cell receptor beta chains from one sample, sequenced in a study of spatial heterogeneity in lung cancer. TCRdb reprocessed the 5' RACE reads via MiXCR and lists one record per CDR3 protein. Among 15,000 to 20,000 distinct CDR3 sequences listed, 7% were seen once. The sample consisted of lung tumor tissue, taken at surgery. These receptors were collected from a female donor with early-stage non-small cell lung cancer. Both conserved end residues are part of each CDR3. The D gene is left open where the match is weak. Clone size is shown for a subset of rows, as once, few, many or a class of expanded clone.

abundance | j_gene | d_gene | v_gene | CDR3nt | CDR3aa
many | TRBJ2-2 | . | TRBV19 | TGTGCCAGTACCCCGGGGAGGCTGGCCGGGGAGCTGTTTTTT | CASTPGRLAGELFF
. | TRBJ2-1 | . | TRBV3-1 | TGTGCCAGCAGCCCCCTCGGCGGTGAGCAGTTCTTC | CASSPLGGEQFF
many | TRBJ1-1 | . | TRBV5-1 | TGCGCCAGCAGCTTGTCGACCATGGACACTGAAGCTTTCTTT | CASSLSTMDTEAFF
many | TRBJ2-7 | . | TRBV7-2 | TGTGCCAGCAGCTTTACAGGGATCCTCGAGCAGTACTTC | CASSFTGILEQYF
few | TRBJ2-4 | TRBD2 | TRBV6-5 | TGTGCCAGCAGTTACTCGAGAGAGCGGGGGAACATTCAGTACTTC | CASSYSRERGNIQYF
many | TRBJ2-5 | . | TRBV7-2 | TGTGCCAGCAGCCCCCAGCCGGCAGGGGAAACAGAGACCCAGTACTTC | CASSPQPAGETETQYF
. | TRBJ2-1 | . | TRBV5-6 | TGTGCCAGCAGCTCACCCCGTTGGGCCAAGGAGCAGTCCTTC | CASSSPRWAKEQSF
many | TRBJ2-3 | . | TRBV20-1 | TGCAGTGCTAGACAGGGCGCAGATACGCAGTATTTT | CSARQGADTQYF
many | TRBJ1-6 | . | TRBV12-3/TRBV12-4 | TGTGCCAGCAGTTTAGGGACCCCAAATTCACCCCTCCACTTT | CASSLGTPNSPLHF
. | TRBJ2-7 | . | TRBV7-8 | TGTGCCAGCAGCACGCGCGGGGATACCTACGAGCAGTACTTC | CASSTRGDTYEQYF
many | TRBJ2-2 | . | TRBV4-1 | TGCGCCAGCAGCACCCCGGGACAAATCACCGGGGAGCTGTTTTTT | CASSTPGQITGELFF
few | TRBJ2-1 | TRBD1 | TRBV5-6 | TGTGCCAGCAGCCCGGGGACAGGGTCCTACAATGAGCAGTTCTTC | CASSPGTGSYNEQFF
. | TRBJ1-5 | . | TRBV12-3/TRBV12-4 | TGTGCCAGCAGTCTCCCCGAACGGGGGGGTAACAATCAGCCCCAGCATTTT | CASSLPERGGNNQPQHF
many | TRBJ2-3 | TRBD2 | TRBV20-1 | TGCAGTGCTAGTACAGCGGGGGGCACAGATACGCAGTATTTT | CSASTAGGTDTQYF
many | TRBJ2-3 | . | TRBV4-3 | TGCGCCAGCAGCCAATCAGACGGGGGTACGCAGTATTTT | CASSQSDGGTQYF
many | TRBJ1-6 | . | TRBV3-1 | TGTGCCAGCAGCCTACAAACGACCGGATCACCCCTCCACTTT | CASSLQTTGSPLHF
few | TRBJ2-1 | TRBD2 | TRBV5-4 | TGTGCCAGCAGCGTTACTAGCGGGGGATTTTACAATGAGCAGTTCTTC | CASSVTSGGFYNEQFF